This is a list of T cell receptor beta chains from one sample in a study of blood T cell repertoires in COVID-19. Only in-frame clones appear in the TCRdb table, and some are missing; sequencing was by immunoSEQ multiplex PCR. The sample records some 160,000 clones, around 80% being singletons. The sequenced sample consisted of PBMCs or T cells enriched from blood (not recorded which). Source of these receptors: a woman aged 45-60 years who had recovered from COVID-19. CDR3s include the opening cysteine and the closing phenylalanine or tryptophan. Fields, in order: CDR3 DNA, CDR3 protein, V gene, D gene, J gene, clone size. D genes are given only for firm matches. Expanded clones get a size class; other rows say once, few or many, or leave the size out.

DNA: TGTGCCAGCAGTCTCGCCGCCAGGGGGCGCGGGGAGAACTATGGCTACACCTTC; CDR3: CASSLAARGRGENYGYTF; V: TRBV3-1/TRBV3-2; D: TRBD1; J: TRBJ1-2; size: .
DNA: TGTGCCACCAGTGACCCATCAGGAGGTACAGATACGCAGTATTTT; CDR3: CATSDPSGGTDTQYF; V: TRBV24-1; D: .; J: TRBJ2-3; size: .
DNA: TGTGCCAGCAGAGGATGGCTAGCGGGAGCCAAGTCCTACAATGAGCAGTTCTTC; CDR3: CASRGWLAGAKSYNEQFF; V: TRBV5-6; D: TRBD2; J: TRBJ2-1; size: .
DNA: TGCGCCAGCAGCCAAGAAGGGGAGGGTGGGTTATACGAGCAGTACTTC; CDR3: CASSQEGEGGLYEQYF; V: TRBV4-3; D: TRBD2; J: TRBJ2-7; size: .
DNA: TGCAGCGTTGGGACAGGGTCGAACACCGGGGAGCTGTTTTTT; CDR3: CSVGTGSNTGELFF; V: TRBV29-1; D: TRBD1; J: TRBJ2-2; size: .
DNA: TGTGCCATCAGACTACAGGACAGGGTCGGGGATACGCAGTATTTT; CDR3: CAIRLQDRVGDTQYF; V: TRBV10-3; D: TRBD1; J: TRBJ2-3; size: .
DNA: TGTGCCAGCAGGGATCCGACAGGGTACACTGAAGCTTTCTTT; CDR3: CASRDPTGYTEAFF; V: TRBV27; D: TRBD1; J: TRBJ1-1; size: .
DNA: TGTGCCAGTAGTATACAGGGGGCAGATCAGCCCCAGCATTTT; CDR3: CASSIQGADQPQHF; V: TRBV19; D: TRBD1; J: TRBJ1-5; size: .
DNA: TGTGCCAGCCGCACAGCGGGCCTCCCCGCCGAGCAGTACTTC; CDR3: CASRTAGLPAEQYF; V: TRBV6-6; D: .; J: TRBJ2-7; size: .
DNA: TGTGCCAGTAGTTGGGACAGGGAGGCGTTAGAAGCTTTCTTT; CDR3: CASSWDREALEAFF; V: TRBV19; D: TRBD1; J: TRBJ1-1; size: .
DNA: TGTGCCAGTTCTGACAGGGGACGCGGCTACACCTTC; CDR3: CASSDRGRGYTF; V: TRBV19; D: TRBD1; J: TRBJ1-2; size: .
DNA: TGTGCCAGTAGTATCGGGAGGGGGTACGGTCCCGGGGAGCTGTTTTTT; CDR3: CASSIGRGYGPGELFF; V: TRBV19; D: TRBD2; J: TRBJ2-2; size: .
DNA: TGTGCCAGCAGTATCCAGACAGGAATGAACACTGAAGCTTTCTTT; CDR3: CASSIQTGMNTEAFF; V: TRBV28; D: .; J: TRBJ1-1; size: .
DNA: TGTGCCAGCAGGCAACGACTAGCGAGGACTCAGTTCTTC; CDR3: CASRQRLARTQFF; V: TRBV7-2; D: TRBD2; J: TRBJ2-1; size: few
DNA: TGTGCCAGCAGCCCCTCTAACCAACAGCCCCAGCATTTT; CDR3: CASSPSNQQPQHF; V: TRBV6-5; D: .; J: TRBJ1-5; size: .
DNA: TGTGCCAGCAGATCCGGACAAATTGTATTCTACGAGCAGTACTTC; CDR3: CASRSGQIVFYEQYF; V: TRBV6-5; D: .; J: TRBJ2-7; size: once
DNA: TGTGCCAGCAGCCAAGATAGAGCAAGCTACGAGCAGTACTTC; CDR3: CASSQDRASYEQYF; V: TRBV4-2; D: .; J: TRBJ2-7; size: .
DNA: TGTGCCAGCAGTTACTCGAATATGGGGGGACCCCTGGAGCAGTACTTC; CDR3: CASSYSNMGGPLEQYF; V: TRBV6-5; D: .; J: TRBJ2-7; size: .
DNA: TGTGCTAGTGGTTTCGGGCGGGAGCAAGAGACCCAGTACTTC; CDR3: CASGFGREQETQYF; V: TRBV12-5; D: TRBD2; J: TRBJ2-5; size: .
DNA: TGTGCCAGCAGCTTAGAGGCAGGGTCGATGACCGGGGAGCTGTTTTTT; CDR3: CASSLEAGSMTGELFF; V: TRBV7-2; D: .; J: TRBJ2-2; size: few
DNA: TGTGCCAGCAGCTTCACAGGGGCAAGCGCTGAAGCTTTCTTT; CDR3: CASSFTGASAEAFF; V: TRBV7-9; D: TRBD1; J: TRBJ1-1; size: .
DNA: TGTGCCAGCAGTTCGACTCCGGGACATGGGGAAAAACTGTTTTTT; CDR3: CASSSTPGHGEKLFF; V: TRBV27; D: .; J: TRBJ1-4; size: .
DNA: TGTGCCAGCAGCGTAGGTCACAGGGCTGTAGGCTACACCTTC; CDR3: CASSVGHRAVGYTF; V: TRBV9; D: .; J: TRBJ1-2; size: .
DNA: TGTGCCAGCAGCCCCCACGGGGAGGGCGGGCGGACCCTCGGGAATGAGCAGTTCTTC; CDR3: CASSPHGEGGRTLGNEQFF; V: TRBV3-1/TRBV3-2; D: TRBD2; J: TRBJ2-1; size: .
DNA: TGTGCCAGCAGTGTATCCCTTCGGCAGTATTTT; CDR3: CASSVSLRQYF; V: TRBV25-1; D: .; J: TRBJ2-3; size: once
DNA: TGTGCCAGCAGCCTGTCAGGGTTTAGAGCTTTCTTT; CDR3: CASSLSGFRAFF; V: TRBV3-1/TRBV3-2; D: .; J: TRBJ1-1; size: .
DNA: TGTGCCAGCAGTTCAAACCGGAGGGGAGCCTACAATGAGCAGTTCTTC; CDR3: CASSSNRRGAYNEQFF; V: TRBV6-2/TRBV6-3; D: .; J: TRBJ2-1; size: .
DNA: TGTGCCAGCAGTGACAGCCTGCTTAATCAGCCCCAGCATTTT; CDR3: CASSDSLLNQPQHF; V: TRBV6-6; D: .; J: TRBJ1-5; size: .
DNA: TGCGCCAGCAGCAAGGACTTCATTTTTAGCATTCAGTACTTC; CDR3: CASSKDFIFSIQYF; V: TRBV5-1; D: .; J: TRBJ2-4; size: .
DNA: TGTGCCAGCAGCCAAGAACGAGGACAAATTAATGAAAAACTGTTTTTT; CDR3: CASSQERGQINEKLFF; V: TRBV4-2; D: .; J: TRBJ1-4; size: .
DNA: TGCGCCAGCAGCTTATTGGCTAGCGGCTCCTACGAGCAGTACTTC; CDR3: CASSLLASGSYEQYF; V: TRBV5-1; D: TRBD2; J: TRBJ2-7; size: .
DNA: TGCAGCGTTGGGTCCGGGACAAACTATGGCTACACCTTC; CDR3: CSVGSGTNYGYTF; V: TRBV29-1; D: .; J: TRBJ1-2; size: .
DNA: TGTGCCAGCAGTGGCGGGACAGTCGGGGCTGGCGGCTACACCTTC; CDR3: CASSGGTVGAGGYTF; V: TRBV25-1; D: TRBD1; J: TRBJ1-2; size: .
DNA: TGTGCCAGTAGTATAAGAGGCAAAGAGACCCAGTACTTC; CDR3: CASSIRGKETQYF; V: TRBV19; D: .; J: TRBJ2-5; size: once